These T cell receptor beta chains were read from a single sample in a study of human T cells and chemical hapten exposure. MiXCR, applied by TCRdb to the RACE reads, yields one record per CDR3 protein. The repertoire holds 75,000 to 100,000 distinct CDR3 sequences, around 11% seen once, with 2% to 2.5% in the top ten. Material: whole blood, obtained in connection with sensitization to the hapten diphenylcyclopropenone (DPC). Receptors were obtained from a woman aged 40 to 50 with alopecia areata. Some clones in this sample may be carry-over from other donors' samples. Both conserved end residues are part of each CDR3.

v_call	cdr3_aa
TRBV10-2	CASRGTGELGTQYF
TRBV6-2/TRBV6-3	CASTQTGGSEAFF
TRBV29-1	CSVDPGTDGTDTQYF
TRBV4-3	CASSQNYRGSEQYF
TRBV4-3	CASSPDRLGADTQYF
TRBV3-1	CASSRGLVENEQFF
TRBV19	CASSATGGRQPQHF
TRBV28	CASIFRNTGELFF
TRBV29-1	CSVRDRPTGELFF
TRBV4-3	CASSQGGEANYGYTF
TRBV28	CASRVKANTDTQYF
TRBV6-2/TRBV6-3	CASSYPTTGDHSYEQYF
TRBV29-1	CSVGFGGGGTDTQYF